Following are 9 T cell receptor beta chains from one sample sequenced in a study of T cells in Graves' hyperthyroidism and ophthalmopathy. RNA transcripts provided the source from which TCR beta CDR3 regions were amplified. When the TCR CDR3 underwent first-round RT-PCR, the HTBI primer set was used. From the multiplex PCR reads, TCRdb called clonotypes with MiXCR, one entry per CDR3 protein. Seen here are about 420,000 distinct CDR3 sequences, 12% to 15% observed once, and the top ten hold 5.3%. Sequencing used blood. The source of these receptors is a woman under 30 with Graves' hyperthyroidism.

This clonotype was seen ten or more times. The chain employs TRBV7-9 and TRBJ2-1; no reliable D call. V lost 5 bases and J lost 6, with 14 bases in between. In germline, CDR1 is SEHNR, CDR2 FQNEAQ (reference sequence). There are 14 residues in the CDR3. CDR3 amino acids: CASSPDWESNEQFF. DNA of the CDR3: TGTGCCAGCAGCCCCGACTGGGAATCCAATGAGCAGTTCTTC.

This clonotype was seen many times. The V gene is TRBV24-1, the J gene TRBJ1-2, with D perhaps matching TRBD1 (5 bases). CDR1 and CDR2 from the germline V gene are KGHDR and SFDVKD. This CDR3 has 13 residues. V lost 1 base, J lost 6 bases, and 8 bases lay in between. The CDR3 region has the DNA TGTGCCACCAGTGATTTTGCGGGACATGGCTACACCTTC. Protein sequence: CATSDFAGHGYTF.

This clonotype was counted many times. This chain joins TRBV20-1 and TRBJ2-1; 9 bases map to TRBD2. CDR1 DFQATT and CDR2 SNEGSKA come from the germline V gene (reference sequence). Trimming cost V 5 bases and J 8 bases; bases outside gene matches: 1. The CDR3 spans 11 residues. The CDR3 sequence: CSAGTSHEQFF. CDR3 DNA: TGCAGTGCTGGGACTAGCCATGAGCAGTTCTTC.

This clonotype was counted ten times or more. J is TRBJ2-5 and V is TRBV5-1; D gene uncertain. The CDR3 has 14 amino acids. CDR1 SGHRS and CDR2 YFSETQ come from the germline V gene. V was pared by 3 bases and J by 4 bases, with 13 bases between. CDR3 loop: CASSSPETGETQYF. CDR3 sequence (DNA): TGCGCCAGCAGCTCACCGGAAACGGGAGAGACCCAGTACTTC.

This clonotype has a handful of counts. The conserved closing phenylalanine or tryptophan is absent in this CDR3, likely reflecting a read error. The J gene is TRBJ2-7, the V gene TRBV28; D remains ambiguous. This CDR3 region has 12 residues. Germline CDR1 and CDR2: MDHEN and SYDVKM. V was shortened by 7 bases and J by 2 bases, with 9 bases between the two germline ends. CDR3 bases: TGTGCCAGCAAGGCCAGTCCCTACGAGCAGTACCTC. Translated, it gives CASKASPYEQYL.

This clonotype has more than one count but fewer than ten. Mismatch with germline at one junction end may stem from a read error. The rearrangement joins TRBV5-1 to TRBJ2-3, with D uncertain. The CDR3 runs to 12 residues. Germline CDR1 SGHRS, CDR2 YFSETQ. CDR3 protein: CTSSLAADTQYF. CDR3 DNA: TGCACCAGCAGCTTGGCCGCAGATACGCAGTATTTT.

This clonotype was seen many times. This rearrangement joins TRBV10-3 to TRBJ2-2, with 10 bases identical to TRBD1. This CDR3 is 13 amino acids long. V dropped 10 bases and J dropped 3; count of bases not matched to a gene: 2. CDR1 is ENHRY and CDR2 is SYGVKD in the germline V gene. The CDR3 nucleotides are TGTGCCACTGGACAGGGGGACACCGGGGAGCTGTTTTTT. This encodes CATGQGDTGELFF.

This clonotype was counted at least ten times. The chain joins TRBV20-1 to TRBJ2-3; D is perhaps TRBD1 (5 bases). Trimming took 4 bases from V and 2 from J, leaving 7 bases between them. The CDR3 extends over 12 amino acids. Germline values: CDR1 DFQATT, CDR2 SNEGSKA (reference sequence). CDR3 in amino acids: CSAKQATDTQYF. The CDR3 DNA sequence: TGCAGTGCTAAACAGGCCACAGATACGCAGTATTTT.

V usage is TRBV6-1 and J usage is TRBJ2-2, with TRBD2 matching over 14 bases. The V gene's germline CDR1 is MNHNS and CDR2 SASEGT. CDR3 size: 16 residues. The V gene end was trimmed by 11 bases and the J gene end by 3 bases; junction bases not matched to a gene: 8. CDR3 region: CAGDRTSGRHTGELFF. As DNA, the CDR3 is TGTGCCGGCGATCGGACTAGCGGGAGGCACACCGGGGAGCTGTTTTTT.